This T cell receptor (beta chain) was sequenced during a study of blood T cell repertoires in COVID-19. Study as a whole: Acute and convalescent COVID-19 samples came from the United States, Italy and Spain.

CDR3 length equals 14 residues. V lost 4 bases, J lost 4 bases, and 10 bases lay in between. Germline V CDR1 and CDR2: KGHSH, LQKENI. Recovered status in Cohort 3 required two negative PCRs, clearance, or symptom resolution. Original data processing: Amplification with reference gene primers provided the estimates of nucleated cell counts. Repertoires were generated with immunoSEQ multiplex PCR, while TCRdb's copy carries only in-frame clones and drops some. That table gives V, J and clone size, and the DNA gave D and trimming. The repertoire has some 430,000 clones, 90% of them found once; the top ten carry roughly 0.66%.

The J gene is TRBJ2-2, the V gene TRBV18; tentatively, D is TRBD1 (6 bases). This clonotype was sampled from a man between 18 and 35 years old who had recovered from COVID-19. Input material: PBMCs or T cells enriched from blood (not recorded which). CDR3 sequence (DNA): TGTGCCAGCTCACGGGTCAGGGGCACCGGGGAGCTGTTTTTT. This gives the protein CASSRVRGTGELFF. The full variable domain, in which reference TRBV18 and TRBJ2-2 provide the parts outside the CDR3, is NAGVMQNPRHLVRRRGQEARLRCSPMKGHSHVYWYRQLPEEGLKFMVYLQKENIIDESGMPKERFSAEFPKEGPSILRIQQVVRGDSAAYFCASSRVRGTGELFFGEGSRLTVL.